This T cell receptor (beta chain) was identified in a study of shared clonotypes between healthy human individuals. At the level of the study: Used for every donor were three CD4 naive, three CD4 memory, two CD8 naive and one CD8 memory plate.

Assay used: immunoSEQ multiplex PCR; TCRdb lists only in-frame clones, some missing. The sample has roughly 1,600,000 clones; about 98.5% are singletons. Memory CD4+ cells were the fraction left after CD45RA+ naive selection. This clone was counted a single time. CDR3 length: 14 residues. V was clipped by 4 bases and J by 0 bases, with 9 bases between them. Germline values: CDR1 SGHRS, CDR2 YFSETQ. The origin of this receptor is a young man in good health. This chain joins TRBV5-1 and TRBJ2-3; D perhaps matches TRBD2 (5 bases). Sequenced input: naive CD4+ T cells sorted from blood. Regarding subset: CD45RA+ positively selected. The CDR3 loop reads CASSPWESTDTQYF. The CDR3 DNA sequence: TGCGCCAGCAGCCCGTGGGAGAGCACAGATACGCAGTATTTT.